This T cell receptor (beta chain) was found in a study of blood T cells in healthy people across ages. Together with a sample-barcoded 5' primer, a J-beta primer mix was included in a second PCR lasting about 7 to 12 cycles. A single record per CDR3 protein comes from TCRdb applying MiXCR to the 5' RACE reads. The sample yields around 690,000 distinct CDR3 sequences, around 54% seen once. Germline V gene lookup returns CDR1 KGHDR and CDR2 SFDVKD. The V end lost 2 bases, the J end lost 0 bases, and 10 bases lay between the germline ends. This CDR3 is 16 amino acids long. The sample was blood. The sequence came from a man between 60 and 75 years old in good health. The V and J genes are TRBV24-1 and TRBJ2-1, with a weak D call TRBD1 (5 bases). CDR3 residues: CATSDSPRGSYNEQFF. In DNA form, the CDR3 reads TGTGCCACCAGTGATTCTCCAAGGGGCTCCTACAATGAGCAGTTCTTC.